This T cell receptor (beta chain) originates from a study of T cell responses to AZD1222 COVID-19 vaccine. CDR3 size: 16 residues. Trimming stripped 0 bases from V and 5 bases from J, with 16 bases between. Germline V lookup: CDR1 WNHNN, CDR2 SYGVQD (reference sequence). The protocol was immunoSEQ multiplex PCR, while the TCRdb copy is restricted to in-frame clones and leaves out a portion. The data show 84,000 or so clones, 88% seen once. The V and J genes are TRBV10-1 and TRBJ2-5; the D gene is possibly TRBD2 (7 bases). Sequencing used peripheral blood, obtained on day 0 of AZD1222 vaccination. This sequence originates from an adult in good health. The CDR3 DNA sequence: TGCGCCAGCAGTGAGTCGTTGGGGGGGCGCCGGGAGACCCAGTACTTC. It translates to CASSESLGGRRETQYF.